The rows below give T cell receptor beta chains drawn from one sample of a study of Ad26.COV2.S vaccination and SARS-CoV-2 variants. Sequencing used immunoSEQ multiplex PCR; TCRdb keeps in-frame clones, though not all of them. Seen here are 300,000 to 350,000 clones, around 88% observed once, and the top ten hold approximately 12%. The sequences come from peripheral blood, collected in a trial of Ad26.COV2.S vaccine versus placebo. Receptors originate from a person aged 18 to 59 who received the Ad26.COV2.S COVID-19 vaccine or a placebo. The CDR3 runs from the conserved cysteine through the conserved F or W. Each record gives: clone size, V gene, D gene, CDR3 protein. D genes are given only for firm matches. The size field is filled for only some rows; it gives once, few, many or a size class.

clone size: -; V gene: TRBV9; D gene: TRBD2; CDR3 protein: CASSATPSGGETQYF
clone size: -; V gene: TRBV9; D gene: TRBD2; CDR3 protein: CASSVGSSGLLNTDTQYF
clone size: few; V gene: TRBV25-1; D gene: TRBD1; CDR3 protein: CASGETGTGFDTQYF
clone size: -; V gene: TRBV19; D gene: -; CDR3 protein: CASSIDLTGGANQPQHF
clone size: -; V gene: TRBV5-5; D gene: TRBD1; CDR3 protein: CASSLQGISYEQYF
clone size: once; V gene: TRBV5-1; D gene: -; CDR3 protein: CASSDGRGNTGELFF
clone size: once; V gene: TRBV16; D gene: -; CDR3 protein: CASSHGGSNQPQHF
clone size: -; V gene: TRBV28; D gene: TRBD1; CDR3 protein: CASSGTGGANTIYF
clone size: -; V gene: TRBV5-4; D gene: TRBD2; CDR3 protein: CASSGGTSGSSSTDTQYF
clone size: -; V gene: TRBV19; D gene: TRBD2; CDR3 protein: CASGEIYGTNNEQFF
clone size: -; V gene: TRBV28; D gene: -; CDR3 protein: CASKPIGDQPQHF
clone size: -; V gene: TRBV18; D gene: TRBD1; CDR3 protein: CASSRGTGIETQYF
clone size: -; V gene: TRBV4-3; D gene: TRBD1; CDR3 protein: CASSLNTGTADIQYF
clone size: -; V gene: TRBV30; D gene: -; CDR3 protein: CACTRGAGSGTEAFF
clone size: -; V gene: TRBV19; D gene: -; CDR3 protein: CASSIERKNEQFF
clone size: -; V gene: TRBV6-1; D gene: -; CDR3 protein: CASSDLGTGQPQHF
clone size: once; V gene: TRBV7-2; D gene: -; CDR3 protein: CASSPDGYYGYTF
clone size: once; V gene: TRBV4-2; D gene: -; CDR3 protein: CASSQEVQGSRETQYF
clone size: -; V gene: TRBV4-3; D gene: -; CDR3 protein: CASSQDGAGTITSTDTQYF
clone size: -; V gene: TRBV5-1; D gene: TRBD2; CDR3 protein: CASSLGMGLDETQYF
clone size: -; V gene: TRBV27; D gene: -; CDR3 protein: CASSLFARDGSNQPQHF
clone size: -; V gene: TRBV5-4; D gene: TRBD2; CDR3 protein: CASSLTSGGAETQYF
clone size: -; V gene: TRBV7-9; D gene: TRBD1; CDR3 protein: CASSATGEAEAFF
clone size: -; V gene: TRBV11-2; D gene: -; CDR3 protein: CASSLLNSPLHF
clone size: -; V gene: TRBV7-8; D gene: -; CDR3 protein: CASSFIPSLGSSGNTIYF
clone size: -; V gene: TRBV6-2/TRBV6-3; D gene: -; CDR3 protein: CASSYSASLGTGELFF
clone size: -; V gene: TRBV7-8; D gene: -; CDR3 protein: CASSARDGQETQYF
clone size: -; V gene: TRBV7-9; D gene: -; CDR3 protein: CASSLFMRINEKLFF
clone size: -; V gene: TRBV6-2/TRBV6-3; D gene: -; CDR3 protein: CASSYGVATSYEQYF